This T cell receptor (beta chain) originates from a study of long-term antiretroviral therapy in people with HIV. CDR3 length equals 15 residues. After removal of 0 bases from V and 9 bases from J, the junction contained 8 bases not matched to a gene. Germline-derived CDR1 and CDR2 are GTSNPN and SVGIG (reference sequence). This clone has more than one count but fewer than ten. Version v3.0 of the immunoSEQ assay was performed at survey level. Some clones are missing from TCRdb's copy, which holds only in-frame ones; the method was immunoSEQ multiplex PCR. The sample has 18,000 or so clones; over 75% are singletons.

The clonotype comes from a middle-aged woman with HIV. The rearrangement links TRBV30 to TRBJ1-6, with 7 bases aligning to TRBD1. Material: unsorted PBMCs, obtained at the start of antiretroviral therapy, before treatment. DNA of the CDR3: TGTGCCTGGAGTGTCCCACAGGGGATCGGTTCACCCCTCCACTTT. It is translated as CAWSVPQGIGSPLHF. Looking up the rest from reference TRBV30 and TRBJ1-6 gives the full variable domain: SQTIHQWPATLVQPVGSPLSLECTVEGTSNPNLYWYRQAAGRGLQLLFYSVGIGQISSEVPQNLSASRPQDRQFILSSKKLLLSDSGFYLCAWSVPQGIGSPLHFGNGTRLTVT.